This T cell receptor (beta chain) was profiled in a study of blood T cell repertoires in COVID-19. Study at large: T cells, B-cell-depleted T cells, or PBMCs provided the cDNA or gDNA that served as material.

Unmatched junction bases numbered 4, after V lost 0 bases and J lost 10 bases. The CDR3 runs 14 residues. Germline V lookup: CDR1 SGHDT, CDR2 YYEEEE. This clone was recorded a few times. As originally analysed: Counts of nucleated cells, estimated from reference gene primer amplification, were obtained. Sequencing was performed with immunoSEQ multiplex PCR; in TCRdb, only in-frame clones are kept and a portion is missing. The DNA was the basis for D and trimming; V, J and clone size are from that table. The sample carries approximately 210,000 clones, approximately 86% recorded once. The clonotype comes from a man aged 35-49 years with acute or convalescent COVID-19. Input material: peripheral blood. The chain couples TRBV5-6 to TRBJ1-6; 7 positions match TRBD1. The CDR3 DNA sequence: TGTGCCAGCAGCTTGGGACAGGGAAGGTCACCCCTCCACTTT. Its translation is CASSLGQGRSPLHF.